The count of the clone carrying this T cell receptor (beta chain) is one. Its specificity is unknown. At one end, the junction sequence differs from germline, possibly due to a read error. These data are taken from a study of tumor and adjacent non-tumor tissue in lung cancer. About the study: Aged about 30 to 76 years, patients included nine to eleven men and 5 women with stage I to III disease.

No cell sorting was done before RNA was extracted from the tissue. Per germline, CDR1 SGHAT and CDR2 FQNNGV. The CDR3 is made up of 15 amino acids. General study findings and limits: TCR diversity was significantly greater in tumor than normal lung tissue. Tumor repertoires had a smaller top 100 clone share than normal lung.

Three rounds of nested PCR, following a modified ARM-PCR protocol, produced the TCRbeta library. TCRdb independently ran MiXCR on the multiplex PCR reads; one entry per CDR3 protein. The sample yields under 100,000 distinct CDR3 sequences, approximately 68% seen once. What was sequenced was lung tumor tissue. The source of this sequence is a woman aged 70 to 79 with non-small cell lung cancer. This chain uses TRBV11-2 with TRBJ2-7, with 7 bases matching TRBD1. CDR3 amino acids: CASSSRGTDTYDQHF. The CDR3 bases are TGTGCCAGCAGCTCAAGGGGGACAGACACCTACGATCAGCACTTC.